This passage covers 10 T cell receptor beta chains from one sample sequenced in a study of radiotherapy plus CTLA-4 blockade in lung cancer. The protocol was immunoSEQ multiplex PCR, while the TCRdb copy is restricted to in-frame clones and leaves out a portion. The sample lists fewer than 100,000 clones, around 76% occurring once. The sample was peripheral blood, taken from a patient treated with radiotherapy plus ipilimumab. Receptors were obtained from a human donor with non-small cell lung cancer whose response to radiotherapy plus ipilimumab could not be evaluated. Some clones in this sample may be carry-over from other donors' samples.

V gene TRBV4-3 combines with J gene TRBJ1-1, with 9 positions matching TRBD1. The V gene's germline CDR1 is LGHNA and CDR2 YSLEER. Trimming removed 3 bases from V and 3 bases from J; junction bases left unmatched: 2. This CDR3 spans 14 amino acids. In nucleotides, the CDR3 is TGCGCCAGCAGCCAGGGACAGGGATACACTGAAGCTTTCTTT. Translated, it gives CASSQGQGYTEAFF.

V gene TRBV2 combines with J gene TRBJ2-3; a weak D match, TRBD2 (5 bases). V lost 6 bases and J 0 bases, leaving 10 bases between the germline ends. CDR1 and CDR2 from the germline V gene are SNHLY and FYNNEI. There are 14 residues in the CDR3. The CDR3 nucleotides are TGTGCCAGCAGCCGAGGGTTGAGCACAGATACGCAGTATTTT. Translated, it gives CASSRGLSTDTQYF. Variable domain in full (rest from reference TRBV2 and TRBJ2-3): EPEVTQTPSHQVTQMGQEVILRCVPISNHLYFYWYRQILGQKVEFLVSFYNNEISEKSEIFDDQFSVERPDGSNFTLKIRSTKLEDSAMYFCASSRGLSTDTQYFGPGTRLTVL.

For this clone: One end of the junction does not line up with germline, which may come from a read error. The chain has TRBV2 and TRBJ2-5; 7 bases fit TRBD2. This CDR3 spans 13 amino acids. CDR1 SNHLY and CDR2 FYNNEI come from the germline V gene. The CDR3 protein is CASSEGLVGTQYF. The CDR3 nucleotides read TGTGCCAGCAGCGAAGGACTAGTGGGGACCCAGTACTTC. Drawing the rest from reference TRBV2 and TRBJ2-5, the complete variable domain is EPEVTQTPSHQVTQMGQEVILRCVPISNHLYFYWYRQILGQKVEFLVSFYNNEISEKSEIFDDQFSVERPDGSNFTLKIRSTKLEDSAMYFCASSEGLVGTQYFGPGTRLLVL.

This chain connects TRBV7-9 to TRBJ2-1; perhaps TRBD2 as D (6 bases). Germline assignment: CDR1 SEHNR and CDR2 FQNEAQ (reference sequence). The CDR3 runs to 14 residues. Between the trimmed V and J ends, which lost 7 bases and 9 bases, there was a span of 19 bases. This CDR3 is CASIPGGAQLEQFF. The CDR3 DNA reads TGTGCCAGCATCCCCGGAGGGGCGCAACTTGAGCAGTTCTTC. Drawing the rest from reference TRBV7-9 and TRBJ2-1, the complete variable domain is DTGVSQNPRHKITKRGQNVTFRCDPISEHNRLYWYRQTLGQGPEFLTYFQNEAQLEKSRLLSDRFSAERPKGSFSTLEIQRTEQGDSAMYLCASIPGGAQLEQFFGPGTRLTVL.

The chain has TRBV28 and TRBJ1-1; maybe TRBD1 (5 bases). V shed 4 bases and J shed 4 bases, with 13 bases lying between them. Germline V gene data show CDR1 as MDHEN and CDR2 as SYDVKM. This CDR3 is 14 amino acids long. The CDR3 here is CASSSYGGGTEAFF. The CDR3 coding sequence is TGTGCCAGCAGTTCCTATGGGGGAGGCACTGAAGCTTTCTTT.

The gene calls are TRBV19 and TRBJ1-5; 11 nucleotides align to TRBD1. The CDR3 extends over 14 amino acids. V gave up 9 bases and J gave up 2 bases; unmatched junction bases: 3. In germline, CDR1 is LNHDA, CDR2 SQIVND (reference sequence). CDR3: CASGQGAGNQPQHF. DNA of the CDR3: TGTGCCAGCGGACAGGGGGCTGGCAATCAGCCCCAGCATTTT.

J is TRBJ2-1 and V is TRBV27; TRBD2 agrees at 10 bases. The germline V gene encodes CDR1 MNHEY and CDR2 SMNVEV (reference sequence). The ends lost 2 bases at V and 5 bases at J; junction bases unmatched: 6. The CDR3 runs 16 residues. CDR3 in amino acids: CASSLHLAGGNNEQFF. The CDR3, as DNA: TGTGCCAGCAGTTTACACTTAGCGGGGGGAAACAATGAGCAGTTCTTC.

The V call is TRBV4-1, the J call TRBJ1-6, with 10 bases identical to TRBD1. Germline CDR1 MGHRA, CDR2 YSYEKL. There are 17 residues in the CDR3. The V gene end was trimmed by 4 bases and the J gene end by 5 bases; junction bases not matched to a gene: 8. The CDR3 region has the DNA TGCGCCAGCAGCCGTATTATGACAGGGGGCAATAATTCACCCCTCCACTTT. This codes for CASSRIMTGGNNSPLHF.

The chain links TRBV6-4 to TRBJ2-7; 8 bases are a match to TRBD1. With 10 bases clipped from V and 4 bases from J, the junction kept 21 bases outside the gene matches. The CDR3 loop spans 17 amino acids. The germline V gene has CDR1 MRHNA and CDR2 SNTAGT. CDR3 loop: CATQRGQAFTGVYEQYF. CDR3 nucleotide sequence: TGTGCCACCCAACGGGGACAGGCCTTTACCGGGGTTTACGAGCAGTACTTC.

The rearrangement uses TRBV5-1 and TRBJ2-3, with 8 bases that match TRBD2. Germline CDR1 and CDR2: SGHRS and YFSETQ. V was pared by 5 bases and J by 2 bases, with 7 bases of the junction left unmatched. The CDR3 is 15 amino acids. CDR3: CASRTGGGHTDTQYF. The CDR3 coding sequence is TGCGCCAGCAGGACCGGCGGGGGGCACACAGATACGCAGTATTTT.